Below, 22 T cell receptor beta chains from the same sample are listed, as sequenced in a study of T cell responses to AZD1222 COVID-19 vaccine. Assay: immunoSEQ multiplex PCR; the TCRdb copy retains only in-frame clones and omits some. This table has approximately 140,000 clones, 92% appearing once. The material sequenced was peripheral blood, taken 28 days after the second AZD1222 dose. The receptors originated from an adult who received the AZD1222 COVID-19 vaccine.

The CDR3 sequence is CASSITRGPYSNQPQHF. The DNA of the CDR3 is TGTGCCAGTAGTATTACGAGGGGCCCCTATAGCAATCAGCCCCAGCATTTT. The J gene is TRBJ1-5, the V gene TRBV19; tentative D call: TRBD1 (5 bases). Between the trimmed V and J ends, which lost 3 bases and 0 bases, there was a span of 15 bases. Germline CDR1 and CDR2: LNHDA and SQIVND (reference sequence). The CDR3 is made up of 17 amino acids.

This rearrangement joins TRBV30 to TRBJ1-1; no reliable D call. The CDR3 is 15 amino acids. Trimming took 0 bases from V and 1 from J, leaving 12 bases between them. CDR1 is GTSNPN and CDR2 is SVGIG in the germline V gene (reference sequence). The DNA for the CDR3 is TGTGCCTGGAGTGTACGGTCCAGGAGGAACACTGAAGCTTTCTTT. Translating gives CAWSVRSRRNTEAFF.

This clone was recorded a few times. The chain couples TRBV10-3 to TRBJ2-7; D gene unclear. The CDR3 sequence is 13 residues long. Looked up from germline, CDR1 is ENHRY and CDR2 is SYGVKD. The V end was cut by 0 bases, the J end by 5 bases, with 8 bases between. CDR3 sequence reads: CAISESTSNEQYF. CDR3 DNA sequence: TGTGCCATCAGTGAGTCGACTTCTAACGAGCAGTACTTC.

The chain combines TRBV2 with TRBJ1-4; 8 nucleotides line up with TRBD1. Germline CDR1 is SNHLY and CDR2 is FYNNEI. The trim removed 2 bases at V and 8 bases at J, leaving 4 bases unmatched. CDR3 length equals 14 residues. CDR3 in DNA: TGTGCCAGCAGTGAACAGGGGGCGGAAGAAAAACTGTTTTTT. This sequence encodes CASSEQGAEEKLFF. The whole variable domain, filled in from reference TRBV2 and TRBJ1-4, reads EPEVTQTPSHQVTQMGQEVILRCVPISNHLYFYWYRQILGQKVEFLVSFYNNEISEKSEIFDDQFSVERPDGSNFTLKIRSTKLEDSAMYFCASSEQGAEEKLFFGSGTQLSVL.

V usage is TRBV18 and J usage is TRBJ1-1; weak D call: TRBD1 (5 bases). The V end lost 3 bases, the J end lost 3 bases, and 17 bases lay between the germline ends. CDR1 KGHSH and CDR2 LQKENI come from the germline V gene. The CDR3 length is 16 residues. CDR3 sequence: CASSPTESPAYTEAFF. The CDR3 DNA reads TGTGCCAGCTCACCGACAGAGTCCCCTGCGTACACTGAAGCTTTCTTT.

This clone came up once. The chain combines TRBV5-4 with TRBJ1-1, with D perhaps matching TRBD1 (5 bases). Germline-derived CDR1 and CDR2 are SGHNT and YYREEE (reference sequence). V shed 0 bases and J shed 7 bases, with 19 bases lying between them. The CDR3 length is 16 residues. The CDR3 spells CASSLGGIPINVEAFF. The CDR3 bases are TGTGCCAGCAGCTTGGGGGGGATCCCCATTAACGTTGAAGCTTTCTTT.

The CDR3 DNA reads TGTGCCAGCAGCTCACGGACTAGCGGTGAAGCCAAAAACATTCAGTACTTC. As protein: CASSSRTSGEAKNIQYF. The gene calls are TRBV7-3 and TRBJ2-4, with 10 bases that match TRBD2. The CDR3 is 17 amino acids. After removal of 4 bases from V and 0 bases from J, the junction contained 6 bases not matched to a gene. Germline CDR1 SGHTA, CDR2 FQGTGA.

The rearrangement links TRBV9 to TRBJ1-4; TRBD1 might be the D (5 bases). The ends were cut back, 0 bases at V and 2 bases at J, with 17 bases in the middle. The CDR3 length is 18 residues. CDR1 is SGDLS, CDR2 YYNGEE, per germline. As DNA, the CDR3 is TGTGCCAGCAGCGTAGAGGGCAGGGTTAGTGGGACTAATGAAAAACTGTTTTTT. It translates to CASSVEGRVSGTNEKLFF.

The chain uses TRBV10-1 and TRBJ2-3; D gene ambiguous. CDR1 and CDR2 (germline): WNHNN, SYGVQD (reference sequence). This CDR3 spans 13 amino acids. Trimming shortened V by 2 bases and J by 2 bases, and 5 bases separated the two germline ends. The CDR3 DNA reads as TGCGCCAGCAGTGAGGACTCCACAGATACGCAGTATTTT. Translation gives CASSEDSTDTQYF.

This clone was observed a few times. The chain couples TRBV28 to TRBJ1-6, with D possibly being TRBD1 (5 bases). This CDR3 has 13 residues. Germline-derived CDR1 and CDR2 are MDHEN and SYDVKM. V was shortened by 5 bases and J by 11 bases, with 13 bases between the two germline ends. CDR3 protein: CASSPSLGAPLHF. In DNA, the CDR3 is TGTGCCAGCAGTCCCTCCCTGGGGGCACCCCTCCACTTT.

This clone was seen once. This CDR3 reads CASSRGLAVLYQETQYF. CDR3 DNA sequence: TGTGCCAGCAGCAGGGGACTAGCGGTTCTCTACCAAGAGACCCAGTACTTC. V and J are TRBV7-9 and TRBJ2-5, with 11 bases fitting TRBD2. V gave up 5 bases and J gave up 0 bases; unmatched junction bases: 8. The CDR3 consists of 17 residues. CDR1 is SEHNR, CDR2 FQNEAQ, per germline (reference sequence).

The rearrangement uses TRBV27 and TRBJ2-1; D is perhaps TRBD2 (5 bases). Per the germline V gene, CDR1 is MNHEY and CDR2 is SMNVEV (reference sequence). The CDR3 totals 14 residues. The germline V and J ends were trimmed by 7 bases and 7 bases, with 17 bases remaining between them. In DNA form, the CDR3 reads TGTGCCAGCACCCAAGAGCGGTACGGAAATGAGCAGTTCTTC. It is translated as CASTQERYGNEQFF.

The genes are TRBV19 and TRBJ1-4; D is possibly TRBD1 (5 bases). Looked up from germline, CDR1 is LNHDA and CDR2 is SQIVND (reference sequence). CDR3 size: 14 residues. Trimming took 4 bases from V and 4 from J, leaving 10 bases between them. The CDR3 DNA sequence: TGTGCCAGTAGTACCGGGACCTATAATGAAAAACTGTTTTTT. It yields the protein CASSTGTYNEKLFF.

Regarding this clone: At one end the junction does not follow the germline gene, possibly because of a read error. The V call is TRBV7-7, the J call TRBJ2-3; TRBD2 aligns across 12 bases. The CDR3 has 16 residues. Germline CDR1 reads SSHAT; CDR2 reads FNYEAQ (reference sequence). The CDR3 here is CASSAGLAGRGDTQYF. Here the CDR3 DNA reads TGTGCTAGCAGCGCCGGACTAGCGGGACGGGGAGATACGCAGTATTTT.

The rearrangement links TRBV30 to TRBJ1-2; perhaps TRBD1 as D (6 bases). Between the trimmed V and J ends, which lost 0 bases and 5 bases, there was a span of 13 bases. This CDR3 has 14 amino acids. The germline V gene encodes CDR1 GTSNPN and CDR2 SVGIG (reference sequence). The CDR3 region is CAWSVVRGGYGYTF. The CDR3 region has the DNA TGTGCCTGGAGTGTGGTCAGGGGAGGGTATGGCTACACCTTC.

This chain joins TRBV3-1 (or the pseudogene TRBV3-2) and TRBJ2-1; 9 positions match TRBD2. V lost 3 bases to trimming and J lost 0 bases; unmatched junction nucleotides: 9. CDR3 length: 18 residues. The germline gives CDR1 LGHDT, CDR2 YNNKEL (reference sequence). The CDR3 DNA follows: TGTGCCAGCAGCCATCTCTCGGCGGGAGGGCCCTCCTACAATGAGCAGTTCTTC. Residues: CASSHLSAGGPSYNEQFF.

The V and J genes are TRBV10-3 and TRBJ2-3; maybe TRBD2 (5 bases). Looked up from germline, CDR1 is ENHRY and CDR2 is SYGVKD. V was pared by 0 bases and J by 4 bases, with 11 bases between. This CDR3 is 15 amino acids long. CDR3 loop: CAISESSGNPDTQYF. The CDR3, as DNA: TGTGCCATCAGTGAGTCGTCCGGGAACCCAGATACGCAGTATTTT.

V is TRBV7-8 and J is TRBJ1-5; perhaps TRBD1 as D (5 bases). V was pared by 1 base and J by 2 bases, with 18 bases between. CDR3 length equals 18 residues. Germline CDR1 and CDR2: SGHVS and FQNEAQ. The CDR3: CASSLVQAAPGGNQPQHF. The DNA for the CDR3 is TGTGCCAGCAGCTTAGTCCAGGCAGCCCCGGGGGGCAATCAGCCCCAGCATTTT.

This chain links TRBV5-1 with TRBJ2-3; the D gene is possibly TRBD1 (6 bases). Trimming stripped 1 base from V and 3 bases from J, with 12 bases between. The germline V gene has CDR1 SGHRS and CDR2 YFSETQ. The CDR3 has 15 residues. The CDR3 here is CASSLSGQPTDTQYF. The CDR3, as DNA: TGCGCCAGCAGCTTGTCCGGACAGCCGACAGATACGCAGTATTTT.

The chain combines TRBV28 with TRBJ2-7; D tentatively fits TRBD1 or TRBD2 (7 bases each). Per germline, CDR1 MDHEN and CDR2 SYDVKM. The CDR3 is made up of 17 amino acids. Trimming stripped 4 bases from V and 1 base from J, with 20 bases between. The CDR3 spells CASSSQGGSPPSYEQYF. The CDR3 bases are TGTGCCAGCAGTTCCCAGGGGGGGAGCCCGCCTTCCTACGAGCAGTACTTC.

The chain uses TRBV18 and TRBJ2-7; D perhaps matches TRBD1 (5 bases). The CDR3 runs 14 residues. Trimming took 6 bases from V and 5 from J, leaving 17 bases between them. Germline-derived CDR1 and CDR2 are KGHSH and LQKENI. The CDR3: CASSPQGTMNEQYF. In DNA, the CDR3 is TGTGCCAGCTCGCCTCAGGGTACTATGAACGAGCAGTACTTC.

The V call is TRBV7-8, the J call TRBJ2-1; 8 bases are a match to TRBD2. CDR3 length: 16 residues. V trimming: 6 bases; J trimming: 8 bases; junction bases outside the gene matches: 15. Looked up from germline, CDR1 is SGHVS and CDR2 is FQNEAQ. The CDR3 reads CASSTLAGGGSYEQFF. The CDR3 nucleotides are TGTGCCAGCAGTACCCTGGCGGGGGGAGGGAGCTATGAGCAGTTCTTC.